The source of this T cell receptor (beta chain) is a study of metastatic and nonmetastatic thyroid tumors. Looking at the study overall: Both malignant and benign thyroid patients supplied peripheral blood and tumor or nodule tissue samples, across which the repertoires of these patients were then compared.

Nobody among the patients had been given any treatment before thyroid surgery. General observations from the study: Malignant thyroid tumors reportedly had TCR beta diversity that was significantly higher than in benign nodules, in blood and tumor.

This clone was seen a few times. No antigen is known for it. Source study methods: CDR3 differences across clinicopathological groups were used to build a distant-metastasis classifier for papillary thyroid cancer. TCRdb ran MiXCR on the PCR reads. The V and J calls and clone size come from TCRdb's table, not from the authors' own analysis. The sample yields roughly 6,800 clones, 25% to 30% seen once. The CDR3 covers 13 residues. Germline V gives CDR1 MDHEN, CDR2 SYDVKM. The V end was cut by 7 bases, the J end by 10 bases, with 16 bases between. The TCR comes from a female donor with papillary thyroid cancer or a benign thyroid nodule (not recorded which). Some clones in this sample may be carry-over from other donors' samples. Material for sequencing was tumor tissue. The rearrangement uses TRBV28 and TRBJ2-2; no clear D gene. In DNA, the CDR3 is TGTGCCAGCACCACCTCGGCCCCACCGGAGCTGTTTTTT. It specifies CASTTSAPPELFF.